This entry describes one TCR beta chain. Its specificity is unknown. The data derive from a study of monozygotic twins with cystic fibrosis. Whole-study findings and limits: J usage was most co-twin-similar in 8 of 16 pairs, V in 13.

V gave up 0 bases and J gave up 0 bases, with 6 bases separating them. CDR3 length: 14 amino acids. Germline V gene sequence: CDR1 SGDLS, CDR2 YYNGEE. The data were produced by immunoSEQ multiplex PCR, yet TCRdb's version contains in-frame clones alone and is incomplete. The sample gives 30,000 to 35,000 clones, more than 55% of which show up once; around 0.73% is in the top ten. The V and J genes are TRBV9 and TRBJ1-2; no clear D gene. The TCR sequence derives from a girl aged 10-17 years with cystic fibrosis. Material: blood. The CDR3 DNA reads TGTGCCAGCAGCGTAGTTTCTGCTAACTATGGCTACACCTTC. This encodes CASSVVSANYGYTF.